This T cell receptor beta chain was sequenced for a study of response to subunit inactivated influenza vaccine. Trimming cost V 0 bases and J 0 bases, with 9 bases left between them. The length of the CDR3 is 15 residues. Germline V gene sequence: CDR1 LGHNA, CDR2 YSLEER. Whole-study results and caveats: After each seasonal influenza vaccination, few new T cells are recruited, the authors suggested.

Via MiXCR, TCRdb re-called the RT-PCR reads, giving one row per CDR3 protein. Of around 320,000 distinct CDR3 sequences in the sample, over 20% were seen once. This clonotype has more than one count but fewer than ten. As yet, its antigen is unknown. Here the sequenced sample was PBMCs from blood, taken less than 22 months after vaccination. This clonotype was obtained from a man between 50 and 75 years old who received an inactivated influenza vaccine. The gene calls are TRBV4-3 and TRBJ2-7; D is ambiguous. As DNA, the CDR3 is TGCGCCAGCAGCCAAGATCCTGGCACCTCCTACGAGCAGTACTTC. This translates into CASSQDPGTSYEQYF.